This TCR beta chain originates from a study of beta chain features in type 1 diabetes. Study at large: Across all samples, 100 million to 130 million sorted cells were examined.

The investigators reverse transcribed all of the isolated RNA, so they sequenced expressed TCRB transcripts. Only in-frame clones appear in the TCRdb table, and some are missing; sequencing was by immunoSEQ multiplex PCR. The top ten hold approximately 4% of the sample, which has 250,000 or so clones, 27% seen once. This clone occurred many times. In the same sample, other DNA sequences code for this CDR3. Germline V lookup: CDR1 SNHLY, CDR2 FYNNEI. CDR3 length: 14 amino acids. V was pared by 4 bases and J by 0 bases, with 0 bases of the junction left unmatched. The rearrangement joins TRBV2 to TRBJ2-1, with 7 bases fitting TRBD2. The sequence derives from a man aged 30 to 45 in good health. Sequencing was performed on central memory CD4+ T cells from blood. The CDR3 region is CASSGGSSYNEQFF. The CDR3 DNA follows: TGTGCCAGCAGTGGCGGGAGCTCCTACAATGAGCAGTTCTTC.